This T cell receptor (beta chain) was recorded in a study of T cell responses to AZD1222 COVID-19 vaccine. The protocol was immunoSEQ multiplex PCR, while the TCRdb copy is restricted to in-frame clones and leaves out a portion. Here the sample spans around 140,000 clones, 85% to 90% being singletons. Germline V gene data show CDR1 as LNHDA and CDR2 as SQIVND (reference sequence). The ends were cut back, 0 bases at V and 8 bases at J, with 19 bases in the middle. CDR3 size: 16 residues. This TCR was sampled from an adult in good health. Sequencing was performed on peripheral blood, taken on day 0 of AZD1222 vaccination. The V gene is TRBV19, the J gene TRBJ1-2; D is possibly TRBD1 (5 bases). The CDR3: CASSIDIPPTARGYTF. CDR3 bases: TGTGCCAGTAGTATAGATATCCCACCGACAGCCAGGGGCTACACCTTC.